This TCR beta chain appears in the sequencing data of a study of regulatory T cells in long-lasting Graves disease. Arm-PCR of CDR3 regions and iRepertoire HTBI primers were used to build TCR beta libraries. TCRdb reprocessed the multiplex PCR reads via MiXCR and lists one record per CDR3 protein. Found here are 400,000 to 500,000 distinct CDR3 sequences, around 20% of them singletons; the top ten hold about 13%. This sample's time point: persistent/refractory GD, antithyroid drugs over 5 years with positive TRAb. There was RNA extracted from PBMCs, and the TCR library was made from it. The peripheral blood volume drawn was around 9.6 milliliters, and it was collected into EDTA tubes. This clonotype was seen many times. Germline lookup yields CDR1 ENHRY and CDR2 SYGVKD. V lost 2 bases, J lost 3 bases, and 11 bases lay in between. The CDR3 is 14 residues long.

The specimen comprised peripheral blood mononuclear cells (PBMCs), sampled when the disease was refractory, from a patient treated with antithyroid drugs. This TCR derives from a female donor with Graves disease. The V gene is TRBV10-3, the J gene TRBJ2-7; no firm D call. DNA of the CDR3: TGTGCCATCAGTGAGGCCCGTCGGTACTACGAGCAGTACTTC. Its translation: CAISEARRYYEQYF.